This T cell receptor beta chain originates from a study of T cells in Graves' hyperthyroidism and ophthalmopathy. In the study overall: Staff took peripheral blood when the initial diagnosis was made, before any treatment began.

Hyperthyroidism patients were newly diagnosed, had disease duration under 2 months, and were aged 18 to 65 years. The blood sample predates any ophthalmopathy symptoms, coming from first hyperthyroidism diagnosis. Regions amplified from RNA transcripts were the TCR beta CDR3 regions. In the first-round RT-PCR of the TCR CDR3, the HTBI primer set was used. TCRdb ran MiXCR on the multiplex PCR reads and lists one entry per CDR3 protein. Among under 300,000 distinct CDR3 sequences, 10% to 15% were seen once, and the ten largest hold roughly 8.5%. The origin of this receptor is a woman in her 30s with Graves' hyperthyroidism that later progressed to Graves' ophthalmopathy. The sample consisted of blood.

CDR3 bases: TGTGCCAGCAGCATCCAGGGTTTCTCTGGGGCCAACGTCCTGACTTTC. Its protein product is CASSIQGFSGANVLTF. The rearrangement links TRBV7-3 to TRBJ2-6, with D possibly being TRBD1 (5 bases). The CDR3 extends over 16 amino acids. Between the trimmed V and J ends, which lost 5 bases and 0 bases, there was a span of 11 bases. Germline V gene sequence: CDR1 SGHTA, CDR2 FQGTGA.